This TCR beta chain was sequenced in a study of post-analysis software for immune sequencing data. Every TCR beta cDNA library bore unique molecular identifiers. TCRdb passed the PCR reads through MiXCR, listing each CDR3 protein once. Among 650,000 to 850,000 distinct CDR3 sequences listed, 53% were seen once. This clonotype was counted between two and nine times. Its antigen is currently unknown. Looked up from germline, CDR1 is SGHTA and CDR2 is FQGNSA. The CDR3 sequence is 17 residues long. With V trimmed by 8 bases and J by 2 bases, 12 bases remained unmatched. Overall study results and limits: Relative to controls, patients had a few TRBV segments at higher frequency, with TRBV5-6, TRBV5-1 and TRBV20-1 among these. F measure showed strong co-clustering of same-batch samples.

Input material: blood. The rearrangement links TRBV7-2 to TRBJ2-4, with TRBD1 matching 10 bases. This receptor was identified in a girl aged 5 to 17 with multiple sclerosis. CDR3: CASGSRQGAGTKNIQYF. CDR3 sequence (DNA): TGTGCCAGCGGGTCCCGACAGGGGGCAGGGACCAAAAACATTCAGTACTTC.